This T cell receptor beta chain was recorded in a study of T-cell memory formation after mild COVID-19. Across the study: Largely donor-specific TCR clusters were found.

Germline V lookup: CDR1 SQVTM, CDR2 ANQGSEA. Trimming cost V 6 bases and J 3 bases, with 14 bases left between them. The CDR3 spans 13 residues. 5'RACE with constant-segment primers yielded barcoded, UMI-tagged TCR alpha and TCR beta cDNA libraries. TCRdb redid the calling of the 5' RACE reads with MiXCR, one entry per CDR3 protein. The data contain fewer than 650,000 distinct CDR3 sequences, 17% of them singletons. This clonotype was obtained from an adult woman who had mild COVID-19 (a few samples of this study predate the infection). Cell type and time point are not known. Sequencing was carried out using PBMCs or a T cell subset sorted from them (not recorded which). The gene calls are TRBV29-1 and TRBJ1-2; D possibly corresponds to TRBD1 (6 bases). The CDR3, as DNA: TGCAGCGTGACAGGTTCTGGGGACTATGGCTACACCTTC. Protein product: CSVTGSGDYGYTF.